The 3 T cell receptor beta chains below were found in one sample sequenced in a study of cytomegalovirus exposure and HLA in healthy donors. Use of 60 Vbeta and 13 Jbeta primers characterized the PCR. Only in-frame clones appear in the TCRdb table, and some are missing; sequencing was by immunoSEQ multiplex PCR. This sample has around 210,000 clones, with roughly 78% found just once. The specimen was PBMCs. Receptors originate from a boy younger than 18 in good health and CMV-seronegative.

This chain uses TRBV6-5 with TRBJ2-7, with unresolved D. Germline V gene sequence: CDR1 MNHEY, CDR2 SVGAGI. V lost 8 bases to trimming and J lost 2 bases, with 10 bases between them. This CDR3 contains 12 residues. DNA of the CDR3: TGTGCCAGCGATCTATCCCCCTACGAGCAGTACTTC. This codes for CASDLSPYEQYF.

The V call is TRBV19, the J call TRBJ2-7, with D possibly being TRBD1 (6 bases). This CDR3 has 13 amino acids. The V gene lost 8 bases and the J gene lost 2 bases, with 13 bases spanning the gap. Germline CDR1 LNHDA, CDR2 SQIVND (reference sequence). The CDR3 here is CASSGTPTYEQYF. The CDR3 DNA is TGTGCCAGTTCCGGGACACCGACCTACGAGCAGTACTTC. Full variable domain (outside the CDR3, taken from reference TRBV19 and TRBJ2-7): DGGITQSPKYLFRKEGQNVTLSCEQNLNHDAMYWYRQDPGQGLRLIYYSQIVNDFQKGDIAEGYSVSREKKESFPLTVTSAQKNPTAFYLCASSGTPTYEQYFGPGTRLTVT.

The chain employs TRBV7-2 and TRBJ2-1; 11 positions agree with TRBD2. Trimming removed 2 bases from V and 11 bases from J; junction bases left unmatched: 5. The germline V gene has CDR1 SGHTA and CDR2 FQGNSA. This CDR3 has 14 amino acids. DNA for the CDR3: TGTGCCAGCAGCTTATGGCCTAGCGGGAGGCAGCAGTTCTTC. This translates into CASSLWPSGRQQFF.